A selection of T cell receptor beta chains follows, all from one sample in a study of identical twins. TCRdb re-called the 5' RACE reads with MiXCR, one entry per CDR3 protein. The repertoire holds 300,000 or so distinct CDR3 sequences, with 8.5% to 9.5% as singletons. This sample also belongs to another study, concerning yellow fever vaccine responses in identical twins.

The sequenced sample consisted of CD8+ T cells sorted from blood. The receptors stem from a young woman in good health. Each CDR3 is given with its conserved first and last residue. A D gene is named only where the DNA matches it firmly. Size tells how often a clone was seen (once, few, many) or the class of an expanded clone, and some rows leave it out.

j_call d_call v_call clone_size cdr3_aa cdr3_nt
TRBJ2-7 TRBD2 TRBV30 . CAWSVLADYEQYF TGTGCCTGGAGTGTACTAGCGGACTACGAGCAGTACTTC
TRBJ2-1 . TRBV7-2 . CASSSYGGGNEQFF TGTGCCAGCAGCTCCTATGGTGGGGGCAATGAGCAGTTCTTC
TRBJ2-1 TRBD1 TRBV27 many CASSWAGQGINEQFF TGTGCCAGCAGTTGGGCGGGACAGGGGATCAATGAGCAGTTCTTC
TRBJ2-3 . TRBV18 many CASSPPRVRTDTQYF TGTGCCAGCTCACCACCGCGGGTCCGAACAGATACGCAGTATTTT
TRBJ2-3 TRBD2 TRBV27 few CASSWTLAGGSTDTQYF TGTGCCAGCAGTTGGACACTAGCGGGGGGTAGCACAGATACGCAGTATTTT
TRBJ2-7 . TRBV9 . CASSVEGGRPYEQYF TGTGCCAGCAGCGTAGAAGGGGGGCGGCCTTACGAGCAGTACTTC
TRBJ2-3 TRBD2 TRBV2 many CASSVLAELTDTQYF TGTGCCAGCAGTGTGCTAGCGGAACTCACAGATACGCAGTATTTT
TRBJ1-6 . TRBV25-1 many CASSAGQDNSPLHF TGTGCCAGCAGTGCGGGTCAGGATAATTCACCCCTCCACTTT
TRBJ2-7 . TRBV28 . CASSLGTSNYEQYF TGTGCCAGCAGTTTGGGGACTTCGAACTACGAGCAGTACTTC
TRBJ2-7 . TRBV6-2/TRBV6-3 many CASSYSRDEGYEQYF TGTGCCAGCAGTTACTCGCGGGATGAAGGATACGAGCAGTACTTC
TRBJ1-2 . TRBV30 once CAWSTGDYGYTF TGTGCCTGGAGTACGGGGGACTATGGCTACACCTTC
TRBJ2-6 TRBD1 TRBV11-1 few CASSSLDGQENSGANVLTF TGTGCCAGCAGCTCTCTCGATGGACAGGAGAACTCTGGGGCCAACGTCCTGACTTTC
TRBJ1-6 TRBD1 TRBV14 many CASSQEQGQGSSYNSPLHF TGTGCCAGCAGCCAAGAGCAAGGACAGGGAAGCTCCTATAATTCACCCCTCCACTTT
TRBJ2-7 TRBD2 TRBV10-2 many CASSVAGGPYEQYF TGCGCCAGCAGCGTAGCGGGAGGGCCGTACGAGCAGTACTTC
TRBJ2-3 . TRBV10-3 few CAISESRSTDTQYF TGTGCCATCAGTGAGTCGCGAAGCACAGATACGCAGTATTTT
TRBJ1-1 . TRBV20-1 few CSARLTQWGTEAFF TGCAGTGCTAGGCTCACTCAATGGGGCACTGAAGCTTTCTTT
TRBJ2-2 TRBD1 TRBV10-2 few CASSPTGMAGELFF TGCGCCAGCAGTCCGACAGGGATGGCCGGGGAGCTGTTTTTT
TRBJ2-7 TRBD2 TRBV4-3 . CASSQEVAGVGEQYF TGCGCCAGCAGCCAAGAGGTAGCGGGAGTGGGGGAGCAGTACTTC
TRBJ2-2 . TRBV28 . CASGPGELFF TGTGCCAGCGGGCCGGGGGAGCTGTTTTTT
TRBJ2-1 TRBD1 TRBV12-3/TRBV12-4 many CASTSTLDRVYNEQFF TGTGCCAGCACATCCACCCTGGACAGGGTCTACAATGAGCAGTTCTTC
TRBJ1-1 TRBD1 TRBV11-2 few CASRRQGGGISEAFF TGTGCCAGCAGACGCCAGGGGGGGGGCATATCTGAAGCTTTCTTT
TRBJ2-2 . TRBV20-1 . CSARLNTGELFF TGCAGTGCTAGACTCAACACCGGGGAGCTGTTTTTT
TRBJ2-3 . TRBV11-1 . CASSGWKSPDLETDTQYF TGTGCCAGCAGCGGGTGGAAGTCCCCTGATTTGGAGACAGATACGCAGTATTTT
TRBJ2-3 TRBD1 TRBV4-1 . CASSHPRTGGATDTQYF TGCGCCAGCAGCCACCCACGGACAGGCGGCGCAACAGATACGCAGTATTTT
TRBJ1-5 . TRBV6-2/TRBV6-3 few CASSYLRDVNQPQHF TGTGCCAGCAGTTACTTGAGAGACGTCAATCAGCCCCAGCATTTT
TRBJ2-7 . TRBV4-2 few CASSQGLGAEQYF TGTGCCAGCAGCCAAGGGTTAGGGGCCGAGCAGTACTTC
TRBJ2-1 TRBD2 TRBV12-3/TRBV12-4 . CASSFGGGSEEQFF TGTGCCAGCAGTTTTGGCGGGGGGAGCGAAGAGCAGTTCTTC
TRBJ2-3 TRBD2 TRBV10-3 few CAIRPPASGTQYF TGTGCCATCAGGCCCCCGGCTAGCGGTACGCAGTATTTT
TRBJ2-1 TRBD2 TRBV5-6 many CASSFLVLAGSEQFF TGTGCCAGCAGCTTTTTGGTGTTAGCGGGAAGTGAGCAGTTCTTC
TRBJ2-7 . TRBV5-6 few CASSLGRISEQYF TGTGCCAGCAGCTTGGGCAGGATAAGCGAGCAGTACTTC
TRBJ2-1 . TRBV6-1 few CASNRPPGSPLQNNEQFF TGTGCCAGCAATCGACCTCCGGGGTCTCCCCTCCAAAACAATGAGCAGTTCTTC
TRBJ2-6 . TRBV2 . CASTEDSGANVLTF TGTGCCAGCACCGAGGACTCTGGGGCCAACGTCCTGACTTTC
TRBJ2-1 . TRBV6-2/TRBV6-3 . CASGFTGYSYNEQFF TGTGCCAGCGGATTTACAGGTTACTCCTACAATGAGCAGTTCTTC
TRBJ2-7 . TRBV3-1 few CASSQGALVREQYF TGTGCCAGCAGCCAAGGAGCTCTCGTCCGCGAGCAGTACTTC
TRBJ2-2 . TRBV29-1 . CSVDRPNTGELFF TGCAGCGTTGACAGGCCGAACACCGGGGAGCTGTTTTTT
TRBJ2-7 . TRBV7-6 once CASSLVAAPNEQYF TGTGCCAGCAGCTTGGTGGCAGCACCTAACGAGCAGTACTTC
TRBJ2-5 . TRBV4-3 many CASSQDVTLETQYF TGCGCCAGCAGCCAAGACGTCACTTTGGAGACCCAGTACTTC
TRBJ2-5 . TRBV20-1 many CSAQINRDTRETQYF TGCAGTGCCCAGATAAACAGGGATACTAGAGAGACCCAGTACTTC
TRBJ2-7 TRBD2 TRBV3-1 many CASSQVERGGPHEQYF TGTGCCAGCAGCCAAGTTGAGCGGGGGGGCCCCCACGAGCAGTACTTC
TRBJ2-1 . TRBV28 . CASSFPSRGQNSYNEQFF TGTGCCAGCAGCTTCCCCTCGCGGGGGCAAAACTCCTACAATGAGCAGTTCTTC
TRBJ1-2 TRBD1 TRBV6-1 many CASSEPRIGQGHYGYTF TGTGCCAGCAGTGAACCTCGAATCGGACAGGGCCACTATGGCTACACCTTC
TRBJ2-3 TRBD2 TRBV4-1 . CASSQDFDRGRAGFTDTQYF TGCGCCAGCAGCCAAGATTTCGACCGGGGCCGAGCGGGGTTCACAGATACGCAGTATTTT
TRBJ2-7 TRBD2 TRBV20-1 many CSAREGTSGYEQYF TGCAGTGCTAGAGAAGGGACTAGCGGCTACGAGCAGTACTTC
TRBJ2-7 . TRBV29-1 few CSAHGLSYEQYF TGCAGCGCACACGGGCTTAGTTACGAGCAGTACTTC